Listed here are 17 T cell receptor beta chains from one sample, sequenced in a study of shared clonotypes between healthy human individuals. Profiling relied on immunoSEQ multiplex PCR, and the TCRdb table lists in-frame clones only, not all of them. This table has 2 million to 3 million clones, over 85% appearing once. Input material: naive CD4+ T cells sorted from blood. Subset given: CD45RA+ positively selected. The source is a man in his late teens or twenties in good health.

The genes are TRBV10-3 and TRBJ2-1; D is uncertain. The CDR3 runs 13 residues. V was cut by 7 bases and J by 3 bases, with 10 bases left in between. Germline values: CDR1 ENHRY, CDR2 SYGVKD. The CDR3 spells CAINDVDYNEQFF. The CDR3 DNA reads TGTGCCATCAATGACGTGGACTACAATGAGCAGTTCTTC.

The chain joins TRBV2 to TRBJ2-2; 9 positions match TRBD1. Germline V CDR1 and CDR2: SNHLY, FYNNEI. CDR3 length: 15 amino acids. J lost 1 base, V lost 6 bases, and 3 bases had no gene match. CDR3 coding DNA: TGTGCCAGCAGGGGGGGACAGGGGAACACCGGGGAGCTGTTTTTT. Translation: CASRGGQGNTGELFF.

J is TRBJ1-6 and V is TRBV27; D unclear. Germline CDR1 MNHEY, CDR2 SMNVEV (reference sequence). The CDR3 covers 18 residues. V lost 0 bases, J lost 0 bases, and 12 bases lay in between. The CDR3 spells CASSLSIVGSSYNSPLHF. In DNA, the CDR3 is TGTGCCAGCAGTTTATCGATTGTGGGGAGCTCCTATAATTCACCCCTCCACTTT.

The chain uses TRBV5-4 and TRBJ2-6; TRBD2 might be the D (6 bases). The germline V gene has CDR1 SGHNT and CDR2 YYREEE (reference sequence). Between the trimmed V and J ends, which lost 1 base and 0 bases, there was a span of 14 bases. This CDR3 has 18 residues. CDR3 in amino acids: CASSLRREPSSGANVLTF. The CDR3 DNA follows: TGTGCCAGCAGCTTGAGGAGGGAACCCAGCTCTGGGGCCAACGTCCTGACTTTC.

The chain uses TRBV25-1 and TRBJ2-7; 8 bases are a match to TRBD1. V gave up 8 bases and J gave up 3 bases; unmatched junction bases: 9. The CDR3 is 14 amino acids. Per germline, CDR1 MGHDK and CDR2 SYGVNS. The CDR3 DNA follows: TGTGCCAGCCAGTACGGGACAGGCAGCTACGAGCAGTACTTC. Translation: CASQYGTGSYEQYF.

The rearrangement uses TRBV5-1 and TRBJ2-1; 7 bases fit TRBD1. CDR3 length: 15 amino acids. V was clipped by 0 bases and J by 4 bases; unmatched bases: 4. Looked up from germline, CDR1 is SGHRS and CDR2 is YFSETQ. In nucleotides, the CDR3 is TGCGCCAGCAGCTTGGATGGACAGGATTACAATGAGCAGTTCTTC. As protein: CASSLDGQDYNEQFF.

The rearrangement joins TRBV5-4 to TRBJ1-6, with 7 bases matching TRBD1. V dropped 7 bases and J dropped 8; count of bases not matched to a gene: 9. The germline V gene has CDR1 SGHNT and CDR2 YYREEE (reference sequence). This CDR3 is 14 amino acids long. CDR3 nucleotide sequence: TGTGCCAGCGGGCCGGGACAGAACTATTCACCCCTCCACTTT. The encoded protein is CASGPGQNYSPLHF.

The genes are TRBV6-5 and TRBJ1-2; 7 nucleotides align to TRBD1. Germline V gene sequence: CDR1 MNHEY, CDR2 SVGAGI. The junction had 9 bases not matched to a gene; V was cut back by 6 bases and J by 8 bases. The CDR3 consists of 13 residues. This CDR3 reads CASRPPGGQGYTF. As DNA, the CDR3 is TGTGCCAGCAGGCCTCCCGGGGGACAGGGCTACACCTTC.

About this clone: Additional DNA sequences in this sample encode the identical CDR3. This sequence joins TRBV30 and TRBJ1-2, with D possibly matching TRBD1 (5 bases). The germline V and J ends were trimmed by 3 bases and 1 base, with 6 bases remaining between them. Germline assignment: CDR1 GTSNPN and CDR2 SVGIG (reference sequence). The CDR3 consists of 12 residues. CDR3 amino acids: CAWRGDNYGYTF. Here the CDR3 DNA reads TGTGCCTGGAGGGGGGATAACTATGGCTACACCTTC.

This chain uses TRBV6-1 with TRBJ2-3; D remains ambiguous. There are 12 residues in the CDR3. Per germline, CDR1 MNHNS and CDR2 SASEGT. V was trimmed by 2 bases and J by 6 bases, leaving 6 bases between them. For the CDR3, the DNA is TGTGCCAGCAGTGAACTTAGGGATACGCAGTATTTT. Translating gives CASSELRDTQYF.

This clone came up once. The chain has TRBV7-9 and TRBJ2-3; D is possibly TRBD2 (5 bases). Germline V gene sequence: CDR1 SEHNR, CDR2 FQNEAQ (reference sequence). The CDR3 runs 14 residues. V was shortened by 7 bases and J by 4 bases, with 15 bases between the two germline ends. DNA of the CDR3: TGTGCCAGCACCGCCAGCGGAGGTGCAGATACGCAGTATTTT. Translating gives CASTASGGADTQYF. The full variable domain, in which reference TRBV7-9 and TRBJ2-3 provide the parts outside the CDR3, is DTGVSQNPRHKITKRGQNVTFRCDPISEHNRLYWYRQTLGQGPEFLTYFQNEAQLEKSRLLSDRFSAERPKGSFSTLEIQRTEQGDSAMYLCASTASGGADTQYFGPGTRLTVL.

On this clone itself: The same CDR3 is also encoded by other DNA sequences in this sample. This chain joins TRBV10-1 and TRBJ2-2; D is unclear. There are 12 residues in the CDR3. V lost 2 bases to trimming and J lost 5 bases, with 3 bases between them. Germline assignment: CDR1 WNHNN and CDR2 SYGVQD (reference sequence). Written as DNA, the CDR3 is TGCGCCAGCAGTGAGAGAACCGGGGAGCTGTTTTTT. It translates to CASSERTGELFF.

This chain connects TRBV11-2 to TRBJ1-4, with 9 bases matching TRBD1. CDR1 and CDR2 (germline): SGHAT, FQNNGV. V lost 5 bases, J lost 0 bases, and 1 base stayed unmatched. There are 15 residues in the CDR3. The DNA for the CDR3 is TGTGCCAGCAGCAGGACAGGGGCAACTAATGAAAAACTGTTTTTT. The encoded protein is CASSRTGATNEKLFF.

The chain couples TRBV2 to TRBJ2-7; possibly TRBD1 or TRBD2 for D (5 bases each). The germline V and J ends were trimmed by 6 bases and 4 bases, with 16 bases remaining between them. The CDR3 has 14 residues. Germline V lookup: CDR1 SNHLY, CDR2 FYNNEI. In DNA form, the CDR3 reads TGTGCCAGCAGAGGGGAGCAGGCAGGTTACGAGCAGTACTTC. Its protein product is CASRGEQAGYEQYF.

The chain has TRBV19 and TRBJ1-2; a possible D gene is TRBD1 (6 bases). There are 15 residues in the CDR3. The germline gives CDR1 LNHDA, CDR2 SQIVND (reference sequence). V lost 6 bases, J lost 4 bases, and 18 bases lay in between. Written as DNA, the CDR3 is TGTGCCAGTAGGAACCCCGGGGGGGACACCTATGGCTACACCTTC. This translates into CASRNPGGDTYGYTF.

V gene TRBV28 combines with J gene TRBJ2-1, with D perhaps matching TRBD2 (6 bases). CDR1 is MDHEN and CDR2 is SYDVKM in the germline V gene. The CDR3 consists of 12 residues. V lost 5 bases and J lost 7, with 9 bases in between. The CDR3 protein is CASSNRENEQFF. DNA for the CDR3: TGTGCCAGCAGTAACCGGGAGAATGAGCAGTTCTTC.

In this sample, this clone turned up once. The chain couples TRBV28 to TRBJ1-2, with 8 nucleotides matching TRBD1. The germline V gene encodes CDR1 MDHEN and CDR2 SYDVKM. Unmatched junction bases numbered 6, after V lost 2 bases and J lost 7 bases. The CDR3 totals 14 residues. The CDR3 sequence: CASSLQGAPGGYTF. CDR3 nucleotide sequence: TGTGCCAGCAGTTTACAGGGGGCGCCCGGTGGCTACACCTTC.